The 8 T cell receptor beta chains below come from one sample, sequenced in a study of blood T cell repertoires in COVID-19. Data came from immunoSEQ multiplex PCR; TCRdb stores just in-frame clones and leaves some out. The sample consists of about 190,000 clones, roughly 84% of them appearing once. The sample consisted of PBMCs or T cells enriched from blood (not recorded which). Receptors originate from a woman aged 25 to 39 who had been exposed to COVID-19.

Details on this clone: The sample contains more than one DNA sequence encoding this CDR3. The chain links TRBV9 to TRBJ1-4, with TRBD1 identical over 8 bases. Looked up from germline, CDR1 is SGDLS and CDR2 is YYNGEE. V shed 1 base, J shed 5 bases, and the junction held 1 base outside the gene matches. The CDR3 contains 14 residues. CDR3 sequence (DNA): TGTGCCAGCAGCGTACAGGGGGCGAATGAAAAACTGTTTTTT. Translating it yields CASSVQGANEKLFF.

The V call is TRBV7-2, the J call TRBJ1-3; possible D gene TRBD1, 5 bases. The CDR3 contains 15 residues. Trimming took 3 bases from V and 5 from J, leaving 14 bases between them. Germline V gives CDR1 SGHTA, CDR2 FQGNSA. In DNA form, the CDR3 reads TGTGCCAGCAGCTTTAGGGGAATTCAGCGAAACACCATATATTTT. It translates to CASSFRGIQRNTIYF.

This clone was recorded only once. The genes are TRBV19 and TRBJ1-1, with D tentatively TRBD1 (6 bases). The CDR3 is 13 amino acids. Germline V gene lookup returns CDR1 LNHDA and CDR2 SQIVND (reference sequence). V was clipped by 6 bases and J by 7 bases, with 15 bases between them. CDR3 amino acids: CASRTPSGVEAFF. The CDR3 region has the DNA TGTGCCAGTAGGACTCCGTCAGGGGTTGAAGCTTTCTTT.

The chain is built from TRBV5-6 and TRBJ2-7; D might be TRBD2 (7 bases). The germline V and J ends were trimmed by 5 bases and 1 base, with 13 bases remaining between them. The CDR3 is 14 amino acids. The germline V gene has CDR1 SGHDT and CDR2 YYEEEE. The CDR3 here is CASRRGGGSYEQYF. The DNA of the CDR3 is TGTGCCAGCAGGAGGGGGGGAGGGTCCTACGAGCAGTACTTC. The full variable domain, its missing parts supplied by reference TRBV5-6 and TRBJ2-7, is DAGVTQSPTHLIKTRGQQVTLRCSPKSGHDTVSWYQQALGQGPQFIFQYYEEEERQRGNFPDRFSGHQFPNYSSELNVNALLLGDSALYLCASRRGGGSYEQYFGPGTRLTVT.

J is TRBJ2-4 and V is TRBV24-1, with D uncertain. CDR1 is KGHDR, CDR2 SFDVKD, per germline. The CDR3 contains 17 residues. V lost 1 base and J lost 0, with 12 bases in between. CDR3 sequence reads: CATSDFYPELAKNIQYF. The CDR3 nucleotides are TGTGCCACCAGTGATTTTTACCCCGAACTAGCCAAAAACATTCAGTACTTC.

This sequence joins TRBV6-5 and TRBJ1-1; 12 bases line up with TRBD1. This CDR3 comprises 15 residues. J was trimmed by 5 bases and V by 8 bases; bases with no gene match: 9. Germline V gene data show CDR1 as MNHEY and CDR2 as SVGAGI. CDR3 in amino acids: CASGSGTGGGTEAFF. In DNA, the CDR3 is TGTGCCAGCGGCTCCGGGACAGGGGGCGGTACTGAAGCTTTCTTT.

The chain combines TRBV14 with TRBJ2-2; 7 bases line up with TRBD1. With 9 bases clipped from V and 6 bases from J, the junction kept 7 bases outside the gene matches. Per germline, CDR1 SGHDN and CDR2 FVKESK. The CDR3 is 13 residues long. This chain's CDR3 is CASNQGEPGELFF. CDR3 coding DNA: TGTGCCAGTAATCAGGGGGAGCCCGGGGAGCTGTTTTTT. The whole variable domain, filled in from reference TRBV14 and TRBJ2-2, reads EAGVTQFPSHSVIEKGQTVTLRCDPISGHDNLYWYRRVMGKEIKFLLHFVKESKQDESGMPNNRFLAERTGGTYSTLKVQPAELEDSGVYFCASNQGEPGELFFGEGSRLTVL.

The chain joins TRBV27 to TRBJ2-7; 7 nucleotides match TRBD1. Germline loops: CDR1 MNHEY, CDR2 SMNVEV (reference sequence). The CDR3 runs to 13 residues. V was clipped by 6 bases and J by 3 bases; unmatched bases: 5. The CDR3 sequence: CASRRDSFYEQYF. CDR3 nucleotide sequence: TGTGCCAGCAGAAGGGACAGTTTCTACGAGCAGTACTTC.